The rows below give T cell receptor beta chains drawn from one sample of a study of blood T cell repertoires in COVID-19. The data were produced by immunoSEQ multiplex PCR, yet TCRdb's version contains in-frame clones alone and is incomplete. The sample yields over 150,000 clones, about 88% seen once. The specimen was peripheral blood. The receptors come from a man aged 55 to 70 with COVID-19, enrolled during active disease. Each CDR3 is given with its conserved first and last residue. Fields, in order: D gene, clone size, CDR3 length, J gene, V gene, CDR3 protein, CDR3 DNA. D genes are given only for firm matches. For some rows the clone size is stated as once, few or many, or as a class when expanded; others skip it.

TRBD1	NA	14	TRBJ1-2	TRBV24-1	CATSDLRQGGGYTF	TGTGCCACCAGTGATTTGCGACAGGGTGGTGGCTACACCTTC
NA	once	15	TRBJ2-1	TRBV2	CASRLTSLGDNEQFF	TGTGCCAGCAGACTGACTAGTCTCGGCGACAATGAGCAGTTCTTC
TRBD1	NA	15	TRBJ1-2	TRBV19	CASSIAGQGALGYTF	TGTGCCAGTAGTATTGCGGGACAGGGGGCGCTCGGCTACACCTTC
NA	NA	16	TRBJ1-2	TRBV4-3	CASSQDGGMSNYGYTF	TGCGCCAGCAGCCAAGATGGGGGGATGTCTAACTATGGCTACACCTTC
NA	NA	14	TRBJ1-1	TRBV19	CASSMVGGNTEAFF	TGTGCCAGTAGTATGGTAGGGGGGAACACTGAAGCTTTCTTT
TRBD1	few	15	TRBJ1-5	TRBV7-2	CASSSRRQGSQPQHF	TGTGCCAGCAGCTCGAGAAGACAGGGCAGTCAGCCCCAGCATTTT
NA	few	14	TRBJ2-7	TRBV7-9	CASSLAGYPTDQYF	TGTGCCAGCAGCTTAGCCGGGTACCCGACAGATCAGTACTTC
NA	NA	15	TRBJ2-3	TRBV19	CASSQVQTGTDTQYF	TGTGCCAGTAGTCAAGTTCAGACAGGCACAGATACGCAGTATTTT
NA	NA	17	TRBJ2-1	TRBV4-3	CASSQDIPGVSYNEQFF	TGCGCCAGCAGCCAAGATATTCCGGGGGTCTCCTACAATGAGCAGTTCTTC
NA	NA	14	TRBJ2-3	TRBV27	CASSFRDLTDTQYF	TGTGCCAGCAGTTTCCGGGACTTAACAGATACGCAGTATTTT
NA	once	14	TRBJ1-6	TRBV19	CASTVQGYNSPLHF	TGTGCCAGTACCGTACAGGGTTATAATTCACCCCTCCACTTT
NA	few	13	TRBJ2-3	TRBV7-3	CASSFEGIDTQYF	TGTGCCAGCAGCTTCGAGGGAATAGATACGCAGTATTTT
NA	NA	15	TRBJ2-3	TRBV7-3	CASSQLPGGTDTQYF	TGTGCCAGCAGCCAACTCCCGGGGGGCACAGATACGCAGTATTTT
NA	NA	16	TRBJ2-4	TRBV2	CASSESQLIAKNIQYF	TGTGCCAGCAGTGAATCTCAACTGATAGCCAAAAACATTCAGTACTTC
NA	NA	15	TRBJ2-3	TRBV3-1/TRBV3-2	CASSQDTVRTDTQYF	TGTGCCAGCAGCCAAGACACAGTGCGCACAGATACGCAGTATTTT
NA	once	12	TRBJ1-4	TRBV19	CASSIIYEKLFF	TGTGCCAGTAGTATCATTTATGAAAAACTGTTTTTT
TRBD1	NA	15	TRBJ1-6	TRBV7-2	CASSLSPGQRSPLHF	TGTGCCAGCAGCCTGTCACCGGGACAGAGATCACCCCTCCACTTT
TRBD2	NA	17	TRBJ2-3	TRBV4-2	CASSQGGLAASTDTQYF	TGTGCCAGCAGCCAAGGGGGACTAGCGGCGAGCACAGATACGCAGTATTTT
TRBD1	few	14	TRBJ1-5	TRBV6-5	CASSRTGGNQPQHF	TGTGCCAGCAGCAGGACAGGTGGCAATCAGCCCCAGCATTTT
TRBD1	few	13	TRBJ2-7	TRBV4-1	CASSRTGLGEQYF	TGCGCCAGCAGCCGGACAGGGCTGGGCGAGCAGTACTTC
NA	NA	13	TRBJ2-7	TRBV29-1	CSTDRPLNYEQYF	TGCAGCACTGACAGGCCCTTAAATTACGAGCAGTACTTC
TRBD2	NA	17	TRBJ2-5	TRBV24-1	CATSDHVLAGAGETQYF	TGTGCCACCAGTGACCATGTACTAGCGGGGGCGGGGGAGACCCAGTACTTC
NA	NA	14	TRBJ2-5	TRBV7-2	CASSPMRGQETQYF	TGTGCCAGCAGCCCGATGAGGGGGCAAGAGACCCAGTACTTC
NA	NA	14	TRBJ1-1	TRBV9	CASSVEASGLEAFF	TGTGCCAGCAGCGTAGAGGCGTCAGGGCTAGAAGCTTTCTTT
TRBD2	NA	16	TRBJ2-1	TRBV18	CASSPPTSGTRNEQFF	TGTGCCAGCTCACCACCCACCAGCGGGACTCGGAATGAGCAGTTCTTC
NA	once	14	TRBJ2-2	TRBV7-3	CASSPNTNTGELFF	TGTGCCAGCAGCCCCAACACGAACACCGGGGAGCTGTTTTTT
TRBD1	NA	14	TRBJ2-5	TRBV6-6	CASSRQGAQETQYF	TGTGCCAGCAGTAGACAGGGGGCCCAAGAGACCCAGTACTTC
TRBD1	NA	16	TRBJ1-5	TRBV19	CASSIRGGQGNQPQHF	TGTGCCAGTAGTATTCGAGGGGGACAGGGCAATCAGCCCCAGCATTTT
NA	NA	16	TRBJ2-2	TRBV11-3	CASSPRRPANTGELFF	TGTGCCAGCAGCCCGAGGAGGCCCGCGAACACCGGGGAGCTGTTTTTT
NA	NA	19	TRBJ2-3	TRBV7-8	CASSLRQTVVSRGTDTQYF	TGTGCCAGCAGCTTAAGACAGACTGTAGTCTCAAGGGGCACAGATACGCAGTATTTT
TRBD1	NA	14	TRBJ1-6	TRBV28	CASSRRGPNSPLHF	TGTGCCAGCAGTCGCAGGGGGCCTAATTCACCCCTCCACTTT
NA	NA	18	TRBJ2-7	TRBV19	CASSMGPDTGSFPYEQYF	TGTGCCAGTAGTATGGGACCCGATACAGGGTCCTTCCCCTACGAGCAGTACTTC
NA	NA	14	TRBJ1-5	TRBV9	CASSTTDSNQPQHF	TGTGCCAGCAGCACGACAGATAGCAATCAGCCCCAGCATTTT
NA	NA	10	TRBJ1-4	TRBV20-1	CSAVQEKLFF	TGCAGTGCTGTACAGGAGAAACTGTTTTTT
NA	once	14	TRBJ1-2	TRBV6-5	CASMGRQGFYGYTF	TGTGCCAGCATGGGTAGGCAGGGGTTCTATGGCTACACCTTC
NA	NA	13	TRBJ1-1	TRBV7-3	CASSLVRGTEAFF	TGTGCCAGCAGCTTAGTTCGGGGCACTGAAGCTTTCTTT
NA	NA	16	TRBJ2-2	TRBV12-5	CASGLVLDRSTGELFF	TGTGCTAGTGGTTTGGTTCTCGACAGGAGCACCGGGGAGCTGTTTTTT
TRBD1	NA	13	TRBJ1-2	TRBV9	CASSLTGGYGYTF	TGTGCCAGCAGCTTAACAGGGGGGTATGGCTACACCTTC
NA	NA	15	TRBJ2-7	TRBV4-3	CASSQDPGRGDEQYF	TGCGCCAGCAGCCAAGATCCCGGCAGGGGCGACGAGCAGTACTTC
NA	few	13	TRBJ1-2	TRBV30	CASRDKRNYGYTF	TGTGCCTCCCGGGACAAGCGGAACTATGGCTACACCTTC
TRBD2	NA	15	TRBJ2-3	TRBV4-1	CASSQALGGTDTQYF	TGCGCCAGCAGCCAAGCGTTGGGGGGGACAGATACGCAGTATTTT
NA	NA	15	TRBJ2-1	TRBV5-1	CASSLGGQLYNEQFF	TGCGCCAGCAGCTTGGGGGGACAACTATACAATGAGCAGTTCTTC
NA	NA	14	TRBJ1-5	TRBV27	CASSLTGINQPQHF	TGTGCCAGCAGTTTAACAGGGATCAATCAGCCCCAGCATTTT
NA	NA	15	TRBJ2-7	TRBV5-4	CASSFGPLSAYEQYF	TGTGCCAGCAGCTTTGGCCCCCTTTCTGCATACGAGCAGTACTTC
TRBD1	NA	15	TRBJ2-3	TRBV5-1	CASSYGQVSTDTQYF	TGCGCCAGCAGTTACGGACAGGTTAGCACAGATACGCAGTATTTT
NA	NA	15	TRBJ2-6	TRBV11-2	CASSLAEGWANVLTF	TGTGCCAGCAGCTTAGCGGAGGGTTGGGCCAACGTCCTGACTTTC
TRBD2	NA	17	TRBJ2-1	TRBV18	CASSREIRTSGNNEQFF	TGTGCCAGCTCACGAGAGATTAGGACTAGCGGGAACAATGAGCAGTTCTTC
NA	NA	16	TRBJ1-4	TRBV4-2	CASSQGLEGPGEKLFF	TGTGCCAGCAGCCAAGGGTTGGAGGGGCCAGGTGAAAAACTGTTTTTT
TRBD2	NA	18	TRBJ2-7	TRBV7-2	CASSLRIPSGRVGNEQYF	TGTGCCAGCAGTCTAAGGATTCCTAGCGGGAGGGTTGGCAACGAGCAGTACTTC
NA	NA	14	TRBJ1-1	TRBV28	CASNQGLVNTEAFF	TGTGCCAGCAATCAGGGGTTGGTGAACACTGAAGCTTTCTTT
NA	NA	13	TRBJ1-3	TRBV6-6	CASSPGNGNTIYF	TGTGCCAGCAGTCCAGGGAATGGAAACACCATATATTTT
NA	NA	13	TRBJ2-1	TRBV11-2	CASSLSGGGFEFF	TGTGCCAGCAGCTTAAGCGGAGGGGGCTTTGAGTTCTTC
NA	NA	15	TRBJ1-6	TRBV14	CASSQEAGYNSPLHF	TGTGCCAGCAGCCAAGAAGCAGGGTATAATTCACCCCTCCACTTT
TRBD1	NA	14	TRBJ1-1	TRBV2	CASRVQGINTEAFF	TGTGCCAGCAGGGTACAGGGGATAAACACTGAAGCTTTCTTT